The sequence of this T cell receptor beta chain was determined in a study of identical twins. Germline loops: CDR1 SNHLY, CDR2 FYNNEI. With V trimmed by 7 bases and J by 7 bases, 6 bases remained unmatched. The CDR3 length is 13 residues. Only healthy Caucasians were included as donors. Using its own MiXCR run on the 5' RACE reads, TCRdb lists one record per CDR3 protein. The sample lists about 890,000 distinct CDR3 sequences; about 12% were seen once. The data also belong to a second study, concerning yellow fever vaccine responses in identical twins.

V usage is TRBV2 and J usage is TRBJ2-1, with 8 bases matching TRBD2. The sequence derives from a woman between 18 and 29 years old in good health. Sequenced sample: PBMCs. The CDR3 region is CASTEREWNEQFF. The DNA for the CDR3 is TGTGCCAGCACCGAGCGGGAGTGGAATGAGCAGTTCTTC.